The 10 T cell receptor beta chains below all came from one sample that was sequenced in a study of cytomegalovirus exposure and HLA in healthy donors. PCR employed 60 Vbeta and 13 Jbeta primers. Only in-frame clones appear in the TCRdb table, and some are missing; sequencing was by immunoSEQ multiplex PCR. The sample carries roughly 250,000 clones, roughly four fifths recorded once. Specimen: PBMCs. These receptors originate from a woman aged 40-49 years in good health and CMV-seropositive.

V and J are TRBV28 and TRBJ1-1; unclear D gene. The germline V gene has CDR1 MDHEN and CDR2 SYDVKM. The length of the CDR3 is 13 residues. V gave up 3 bases and J gave up 3 bases, with 8 bases separating them. The CDR3: CASSLAGDTEAFF. CDR3 coding DNA: TGTGCCAGCAGTTTGGCCGGGGACACTGAAGCTTTCTTT.

The chain uses TRBV19 and TRBJ2-7, with 10 bases matching TRBD2. The CDR3 covers 15 residues. The germline CDR1 and CDR2 sequences are LNHDA and SQIVND (reference sequence). Germline trimming cut 4 bases from V and 4 bases from J; bases unmatched to any gene: 7. CDR3 DNA: TGTGCCAGTAGTACCTCTAGCGGGAGCGCTTACGAGCAGTACTTC. This codes for CASSTSSGSAYEQYF.

The rearrangement uses TRBV4-3 and TRBJ1-4; D not certain. Trimming removed 1 base from V and 7 bases from J, with 16 bases in between. Germline values: CDR1 LGHNA, CDR2 YSLEER. There are 16 residues in the CDR3. CDR3 region: CASSQVPMGVGEKLFF. The CDR3 DNA follows: TGCGCCAGCAGCCAAGTTCCAATGGGCGTGGGTGAAAAACTGTTTTTT.

The V and J genes are TRBV19 and TRBJ1-1; tentatively, D is TRBD1 (6 bases). The CDR3 contains 14 residues. V was cut by 8 bases and J by 0 bases, with 13 bases left in between. The germline gives CDR1 LNHDA, CDR2 SQIVND (reference sequence). The CDR3 coding sequence is TGTGCCAGTCAAACAGGGCCGGTGAACACTGAAGCTTTCTTT. Its translation: CASQTGPVNTEAFF.

The rearrangement joins TRBV29-1 to TRBJ2-1, with D possibly being TRBD2 (6 bases). CDR1 and CDR2 (germline): SQVTM, ANQGSEA. Trimming cost V 3 bases and J 3 bases, with 12 bases left between them. The CDR3 is 14 residues long. The CDR3 loop reads CSVELADHYNEQFF. As DNA, the CDR3 is TGCAGCGTTGAGTTAGCGGATCACTACAATGAGCAGTTCTTC.

The chain couples TRBV7-6 to TRBJ2-7; a weak D match, TRBD1 (6 bases). Trimming shortened V by 5 bases and J by 2 bases, and 13 bases separated the two germline ends. Germline V CDR1 and CDR2: SGHVS, FNYEAQ. This CDR3 spans 14 amino acids. The CDR3 reads CASSPNTGTYEQYF. In DNA form, the CDR3 reads TGTGCCAGCAGCCCGAACACAGGGACCTACGAGCAGTACTTC. Drawing the rest from reference TRBV7-6 and TRBJ2-7, the complete variable domain is GAGVSQSPRYKVTKRGQDVALRCDPISGHVSLYWYRQALGQGPEFLTYFNYEAQQDKSGLPNDRFSAERPEGSISTLTIQRTEQRDSAMYRCASSPNTGTYEQYFGPGTRLTVT.

V gene TRBV14 combines with J gene TRBJ2-3, with 13 bases identical to TRBD2. Per germline, CDR1 SGHDN and CDR2 FVKESK. V shed 6 bases and J 4 bases; nucleotides not matched to a gene: 4. The CDR3 extends over 15 amino acids. The DNA for the CDR3 is TGTGCCAGCAGTGAACTAGCGGGAGGGCCAGATACGCAGTATTTT. It is translated as CASSELAGGPDTQYF.

In DNA form, the CDR3 reads TGTGCCAGGGGACAGGTCCCCAGACTGAGTAACTATGGCTACACCTTC. Amino acids: CARGQVPRLSNYGYTF. The V and J genes are TRBV19 and TRBJ1-2, with 8 bases that match TRBD1. The CDR3 spans 16 residues. From germline, CDR1 is LNHDA and CDR2 SQIVND (reference sequence). The trim removed 9 bases at V and 1 base at J, leaving 13 bases unmatched.

This clone was counted a single time. The rearrangement uses TRBV14 and TRBJ2-2, with TRBD1 as a possible D gene (6 bases). This CDR3 has 15 residues. The germline gives CDR1 SGHDN, CDR2 FVKESK. V lost 1 base, J lost 1 base, and 7 bases lay in between. The DNA of the CDR3 is TGTGCCAGCAGCCAAGGGACAGTGAACACCGGGGAGCTGTTTTTT. Residues: CASSQGTVNTGELFF.

For the CDR3, the DNA is TGTGCCAGCAGCAAACCAGATTCTGGAAACACCATATATTTT. Protein sequence: CASSKPDSGNTIYF. The gene calls are TRBV21-1 and TRBJ1-3; whether TRBD1, the table's D call, matches the DNA was not checked. TRBV21-1 is noted as a pseudogene. The CDR3 length is 14 residues.